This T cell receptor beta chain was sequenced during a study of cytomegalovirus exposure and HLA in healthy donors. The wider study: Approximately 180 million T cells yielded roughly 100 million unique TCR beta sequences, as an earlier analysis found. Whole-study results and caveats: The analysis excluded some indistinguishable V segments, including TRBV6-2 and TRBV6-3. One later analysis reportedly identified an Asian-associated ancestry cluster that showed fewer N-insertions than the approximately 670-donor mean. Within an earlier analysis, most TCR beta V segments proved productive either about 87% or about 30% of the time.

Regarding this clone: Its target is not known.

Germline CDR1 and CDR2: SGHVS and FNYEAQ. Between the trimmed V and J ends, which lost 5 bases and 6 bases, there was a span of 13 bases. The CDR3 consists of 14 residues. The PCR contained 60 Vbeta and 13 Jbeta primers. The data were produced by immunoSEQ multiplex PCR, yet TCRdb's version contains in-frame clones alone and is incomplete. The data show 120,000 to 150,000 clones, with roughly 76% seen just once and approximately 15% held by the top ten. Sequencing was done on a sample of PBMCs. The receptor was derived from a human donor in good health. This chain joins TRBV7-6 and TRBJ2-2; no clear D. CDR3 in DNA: TGTGCCAGCAGCCCCCCGCGGTCCCCCGGGGAGCTGTTTTTT. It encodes CASSPPRSPGELFF.